This entry is about one T cell receptor (beta chain). The data stem from a study of blood T cell repertoires in COVID-19. About the research overall: Samples taken during acute and convalescent COVID-19 were collected in the United States, Italy and Spain.

TCRdb keeps only in-frame clones here, not all; method: immunoSEQ multiplex PCR. This sample has about 74,000 clones, with 84% found just once. This CDR3 has 13 amino acids. CDR1 and CDR2 from the germline V gene are SGHTA and FQGNSA. Trimming took 5 bases from V and 6 from J; bases not matched to a gene: 6. The sample taken for sequencing was peripheral blood. The clonotype was recovered from a man between 65 and 85 years old with acute or convalescent COVID-19. This rearrangement joins TRBV7-2 to TRBJ2-7, with TRBD2 matching over 8 bases. The CDR3 protein is CASSQGLGREQYF. Here the CDR3 DNA reads TGTGCCAGCAGCCAGGGACTAGGTCGCGAGCAGTACTTC.